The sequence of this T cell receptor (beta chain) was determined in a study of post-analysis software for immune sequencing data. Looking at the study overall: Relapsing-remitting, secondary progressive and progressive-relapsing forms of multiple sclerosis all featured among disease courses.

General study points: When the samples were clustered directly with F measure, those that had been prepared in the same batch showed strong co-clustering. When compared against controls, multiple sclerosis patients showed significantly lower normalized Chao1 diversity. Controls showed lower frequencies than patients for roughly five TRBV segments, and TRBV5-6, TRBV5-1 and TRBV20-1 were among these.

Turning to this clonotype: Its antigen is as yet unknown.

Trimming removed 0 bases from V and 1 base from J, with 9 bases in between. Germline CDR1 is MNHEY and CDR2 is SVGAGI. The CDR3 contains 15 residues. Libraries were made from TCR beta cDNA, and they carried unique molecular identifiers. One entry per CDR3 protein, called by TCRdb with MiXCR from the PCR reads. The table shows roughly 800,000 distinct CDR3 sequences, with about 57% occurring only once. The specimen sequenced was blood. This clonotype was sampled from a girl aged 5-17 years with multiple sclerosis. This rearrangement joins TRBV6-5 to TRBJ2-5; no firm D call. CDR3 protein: CASSYSGQLQETQYF. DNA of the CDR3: TGTGCCAGCAGTTACTCAGGGCAGCTCCAAGAGACCCAGTACTTC.